This T cell receptor beta chain was sequenced in a study of tumor-infiltrating lymphocytes in primary liver carcinoma. Of note for this clonotype: The junction departs from germline at one end; a sequencing error may be responsible.

Total RNA amounting to 450 to 550 ng was the source from which TCR beta cDNA was made with a constant-region primer. Three-round nested multiplex PCR performed with slightly modified ARM-PCR produced the TCR beta libraries. TCRdb passed the multiplex PCR reads through MiXCR, listing each CDR3 protein once. Altogether fewer than 350,000 distinct CDR3 sequences are present, approximately 65% being singletons, with the ten largest covering roughly 9%. They got blood RNA out of unsorted whole blood and also pulled out germline DNA. The sample was peripheral blood. The receptor was derived from a middle-aged man with primary liver carcinoma and hepatitis B virus infection.

The CDR3 DNA follows: TGTGCCAACAGTTGCCCAGGGACAGGCCAAGAGACCCAGTACTTC. Residues: CANSCPGTGQETQYF. The chain carries TRBV6-6 and TRBJ2-5; TRBD1 matches at 8 bases. The CDR3 has 15 residues. Germline assignment: CDR1 MNHNY and CDR2 SVGAGI (reference sequence).